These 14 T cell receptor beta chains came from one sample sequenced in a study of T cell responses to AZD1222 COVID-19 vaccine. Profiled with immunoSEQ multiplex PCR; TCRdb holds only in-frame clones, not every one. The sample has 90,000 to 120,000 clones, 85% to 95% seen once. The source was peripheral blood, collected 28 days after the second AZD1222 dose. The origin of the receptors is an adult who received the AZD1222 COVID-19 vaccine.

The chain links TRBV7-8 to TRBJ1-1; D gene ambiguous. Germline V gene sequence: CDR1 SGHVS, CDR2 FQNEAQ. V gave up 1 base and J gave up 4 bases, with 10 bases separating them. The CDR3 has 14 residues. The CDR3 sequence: CASSLGAVGTEAFF. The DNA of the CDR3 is TGTGCCAGCAGCTTAGGGGCAGTGGGCACTGAAGCTTTCTTT.

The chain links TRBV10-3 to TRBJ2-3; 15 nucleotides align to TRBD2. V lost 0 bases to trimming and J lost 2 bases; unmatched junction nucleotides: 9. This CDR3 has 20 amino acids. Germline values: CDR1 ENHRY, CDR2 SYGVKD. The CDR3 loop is CAISESGGLAGGRNTDTQYF. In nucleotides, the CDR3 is TGTGCCATCAGTGAGTCTGGTGGACTAGCGGGGGGGCGGAACACAGATACGCAGTATTTT.

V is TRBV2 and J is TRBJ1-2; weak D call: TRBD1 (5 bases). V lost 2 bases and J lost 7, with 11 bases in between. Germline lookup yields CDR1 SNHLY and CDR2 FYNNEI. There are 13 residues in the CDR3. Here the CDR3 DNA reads TGTGCCAGCAGTGAACAGGGTCGCCGTGGCTACACCTTC. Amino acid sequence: CASSEQGRRGYTF. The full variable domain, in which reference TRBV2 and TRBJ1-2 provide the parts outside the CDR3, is EPEVTQTPSHQVTQMGQEVILRCVPISNHLYFYWYRQILGQKVEFLVSFYNNEISEKSEIFDDQFSVERPDGSNFTLKIRSTKLEDSAMYFCASSEQGRRGYTFGSGTRLTVV.

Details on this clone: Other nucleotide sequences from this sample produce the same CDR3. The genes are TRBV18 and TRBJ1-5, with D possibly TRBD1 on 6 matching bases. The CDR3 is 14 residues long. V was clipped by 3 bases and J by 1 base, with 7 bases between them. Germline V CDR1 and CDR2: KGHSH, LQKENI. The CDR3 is CASSPDRSNQPQHF. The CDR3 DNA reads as TGTGCCAGCTCACCGGACAGAAGCAATCAGCCCCAGCATTTT.

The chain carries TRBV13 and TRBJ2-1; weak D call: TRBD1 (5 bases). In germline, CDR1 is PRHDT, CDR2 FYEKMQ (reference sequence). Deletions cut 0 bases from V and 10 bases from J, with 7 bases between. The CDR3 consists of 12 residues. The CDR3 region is CASSLGRAEQFF. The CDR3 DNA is TGTGCCAGCAGCTTAGGCAGGGCCGAGCAGTTCTTC.

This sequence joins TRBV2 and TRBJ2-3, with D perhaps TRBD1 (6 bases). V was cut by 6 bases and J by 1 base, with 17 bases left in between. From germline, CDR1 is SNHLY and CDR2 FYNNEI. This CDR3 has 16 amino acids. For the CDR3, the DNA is TGTGCCAGCAGCGTAACAGGGTTTGAAGGCACAGATACGCAGTATTTT. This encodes CASSVTGFEGTDTQYF.

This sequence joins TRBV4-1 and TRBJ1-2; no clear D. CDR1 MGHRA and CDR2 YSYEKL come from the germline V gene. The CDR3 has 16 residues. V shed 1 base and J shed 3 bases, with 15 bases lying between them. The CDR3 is CASSQGVVERYYGYTF. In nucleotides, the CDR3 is TGCGCCAGCAGCCAAGGGGTGGTCGAAAGGTACTATGGCTACACCTTC.

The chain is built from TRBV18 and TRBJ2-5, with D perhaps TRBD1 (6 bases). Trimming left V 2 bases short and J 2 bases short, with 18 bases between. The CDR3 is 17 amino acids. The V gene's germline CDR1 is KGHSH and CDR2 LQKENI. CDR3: CASSPKQGRGFQETQYF. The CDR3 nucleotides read TGTGCCAGCTCACCAAAACAGGGTAGGGGATTTCAAGAGACCCAGTACTTC.

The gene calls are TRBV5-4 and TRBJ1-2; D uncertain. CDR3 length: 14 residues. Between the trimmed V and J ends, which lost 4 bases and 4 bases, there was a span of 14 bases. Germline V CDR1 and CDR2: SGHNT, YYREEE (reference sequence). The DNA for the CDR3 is TGTGCCAGCAGCCTCCCGGGAGGGAGCTATGGCTACACCTTC. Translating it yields CASSLPGGSYGYTF.

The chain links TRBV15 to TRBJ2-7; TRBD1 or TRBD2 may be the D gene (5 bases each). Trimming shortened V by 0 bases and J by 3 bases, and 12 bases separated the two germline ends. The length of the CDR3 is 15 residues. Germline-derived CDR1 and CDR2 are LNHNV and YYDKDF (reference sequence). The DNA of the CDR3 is TGTGCCACCAGCAGAGAACGGGGAAGGGGCTACGAGCAGTACTTC. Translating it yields CATSRERGRGYEQYF.

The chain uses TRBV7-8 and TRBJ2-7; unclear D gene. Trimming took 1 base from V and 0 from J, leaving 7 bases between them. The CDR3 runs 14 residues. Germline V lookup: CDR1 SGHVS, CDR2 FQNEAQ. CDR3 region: CASSLVDISYEQYF. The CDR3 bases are TGTGCCAGCAGCTTAGTAGACATCTCCTACGAGCAGTACTTC.

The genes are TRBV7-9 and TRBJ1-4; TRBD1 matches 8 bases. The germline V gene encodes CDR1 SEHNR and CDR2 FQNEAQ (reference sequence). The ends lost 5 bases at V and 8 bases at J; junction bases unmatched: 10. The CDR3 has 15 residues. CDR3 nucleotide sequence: TGTGCCAGCAGCCCCAGCGGACAGGGAGGCGAAAAACTGTTTTTT. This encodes CASSPSGQGGEKLFF. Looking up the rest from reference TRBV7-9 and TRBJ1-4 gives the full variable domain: DTGVSQNPRHKITKRGQNVTFRCDPISEHNRLYWYRQTLGQGPEFLTYFQNEAQLEKSRLLSDRFSAERPKGSFSTLEIQRTEQGDSAMYLCASSPSGQGGEKLFFGSGTQLSVL.

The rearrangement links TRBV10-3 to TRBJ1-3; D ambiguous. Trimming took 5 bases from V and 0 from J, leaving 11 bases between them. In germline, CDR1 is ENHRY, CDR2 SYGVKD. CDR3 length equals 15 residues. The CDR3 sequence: CAISMTASSGNTIYF. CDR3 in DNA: TGTGCCATCAGTATGACCGCCAGCTCTGGAAACACCATATATTTT.

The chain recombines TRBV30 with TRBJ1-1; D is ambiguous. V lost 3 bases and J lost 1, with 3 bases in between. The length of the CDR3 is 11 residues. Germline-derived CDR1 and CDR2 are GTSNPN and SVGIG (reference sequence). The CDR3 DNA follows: TGTGCCTGGAGCAAGAACACTGAAGCTTTCTTT. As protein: CAWSKNTEAFF.